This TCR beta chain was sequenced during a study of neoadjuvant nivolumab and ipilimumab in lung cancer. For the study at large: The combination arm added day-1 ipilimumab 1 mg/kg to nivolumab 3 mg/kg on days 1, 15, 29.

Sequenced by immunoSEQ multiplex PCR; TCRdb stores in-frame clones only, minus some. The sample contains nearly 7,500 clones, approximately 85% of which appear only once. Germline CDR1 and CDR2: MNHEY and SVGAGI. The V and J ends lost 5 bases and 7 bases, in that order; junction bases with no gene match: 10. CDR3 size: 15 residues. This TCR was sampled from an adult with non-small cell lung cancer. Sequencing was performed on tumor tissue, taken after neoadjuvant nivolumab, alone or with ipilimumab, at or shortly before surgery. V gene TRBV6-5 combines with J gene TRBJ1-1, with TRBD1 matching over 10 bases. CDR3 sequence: CASSRLTGGVGEAFF. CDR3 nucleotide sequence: TGTGCCAGCAGTCGGCTGACAGGGGGCGTGGGTGAAGCTTTCTTT.